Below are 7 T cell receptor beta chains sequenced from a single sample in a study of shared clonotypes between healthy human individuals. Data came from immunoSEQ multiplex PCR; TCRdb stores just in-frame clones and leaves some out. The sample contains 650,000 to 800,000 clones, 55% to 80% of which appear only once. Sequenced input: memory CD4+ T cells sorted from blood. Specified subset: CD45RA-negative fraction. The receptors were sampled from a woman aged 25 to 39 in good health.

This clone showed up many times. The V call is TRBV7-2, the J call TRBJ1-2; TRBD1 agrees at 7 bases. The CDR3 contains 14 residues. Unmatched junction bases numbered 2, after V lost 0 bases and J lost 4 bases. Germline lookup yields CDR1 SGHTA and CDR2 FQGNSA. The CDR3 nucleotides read TGTGCCAGCAGCTTAGCGACAGGGACCTATGGCTACACCTTC. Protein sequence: CASSLATGTYGYTF.

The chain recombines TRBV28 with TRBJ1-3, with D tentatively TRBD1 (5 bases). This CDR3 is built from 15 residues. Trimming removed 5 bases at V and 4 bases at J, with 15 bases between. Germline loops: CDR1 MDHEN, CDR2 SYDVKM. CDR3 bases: TGTGCCAGCAGTCCGGCCGGGACGGGGGGAAACACCATATATTTT. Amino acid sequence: CASSPAGTGGNTIYF.

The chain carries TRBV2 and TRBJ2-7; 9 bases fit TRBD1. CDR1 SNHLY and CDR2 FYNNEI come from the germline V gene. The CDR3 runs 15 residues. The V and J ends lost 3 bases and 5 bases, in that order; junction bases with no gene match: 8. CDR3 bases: TGTGCCAGCAGTGATGGGACAGGGACGATCGACGAGCAGTACTTC. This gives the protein CASSDGTGTIDEQYF. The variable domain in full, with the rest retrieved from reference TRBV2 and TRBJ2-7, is EPEVTQTPSHQVTQMGQEVILRCVPISNHLYFYWYRQILGQKVEFLVSFYNNEISEKSEIFDDQFSVERPDGSNFTLKIRSTKLEDSAMYFCASSDGTGTIDEQYFGPGTRLTVT.

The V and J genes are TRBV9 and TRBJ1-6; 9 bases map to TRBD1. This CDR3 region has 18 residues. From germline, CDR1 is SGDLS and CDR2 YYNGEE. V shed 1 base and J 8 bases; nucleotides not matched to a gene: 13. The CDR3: CASSVNPRTGEFDSPLHF. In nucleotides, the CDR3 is TGTGCCAGCAGCGTAAACCCCCGGACAGGGGAGTTTGATTCACCCCTCCACTTT.

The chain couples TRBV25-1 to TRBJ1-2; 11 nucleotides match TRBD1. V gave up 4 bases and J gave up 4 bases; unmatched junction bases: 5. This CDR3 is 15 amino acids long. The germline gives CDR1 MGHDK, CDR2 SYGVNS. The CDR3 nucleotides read TGTGCCAGCAGTGCTACCGGGACAGGGGGCTATGGCTACACCTTC. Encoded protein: CASSATGTGGYGYTF.

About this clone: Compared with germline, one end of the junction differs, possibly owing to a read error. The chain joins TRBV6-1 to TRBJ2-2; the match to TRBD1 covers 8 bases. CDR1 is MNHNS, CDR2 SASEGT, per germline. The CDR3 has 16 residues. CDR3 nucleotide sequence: TGTGCCAGCAGGGAAGGTGCAGGGGGCAACGCCGGGGAGCTGTTTTTT. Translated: CASREGAGGNAGELFF.

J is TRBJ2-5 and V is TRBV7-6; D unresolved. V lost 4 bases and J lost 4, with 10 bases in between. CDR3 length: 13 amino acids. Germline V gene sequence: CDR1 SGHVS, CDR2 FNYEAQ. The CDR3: CASSSLVSETQYF. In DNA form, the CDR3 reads TGTGCCAGCAGCTCGCTTGTTTCAGAGACCCAGTACTTC.